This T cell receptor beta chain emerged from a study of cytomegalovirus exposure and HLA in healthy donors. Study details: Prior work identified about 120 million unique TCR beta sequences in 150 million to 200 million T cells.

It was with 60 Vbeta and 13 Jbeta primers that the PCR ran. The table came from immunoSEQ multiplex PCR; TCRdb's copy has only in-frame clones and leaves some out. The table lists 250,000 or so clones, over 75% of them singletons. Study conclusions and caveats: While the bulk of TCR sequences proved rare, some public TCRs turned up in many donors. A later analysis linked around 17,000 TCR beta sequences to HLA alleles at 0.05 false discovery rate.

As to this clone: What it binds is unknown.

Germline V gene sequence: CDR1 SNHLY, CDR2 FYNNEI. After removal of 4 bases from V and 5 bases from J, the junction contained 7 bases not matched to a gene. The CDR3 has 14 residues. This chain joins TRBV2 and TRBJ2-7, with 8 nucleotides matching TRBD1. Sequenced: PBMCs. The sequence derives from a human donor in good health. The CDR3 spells CASSGVTGENEQYF. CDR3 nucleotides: TGTGCCAGCAGTGGAGTGACAGGGGAAAACGAGCAGTACTTC.